This T cell receptor (beta chain) was sequenced during a study of T cell changes during pregnancy in multiple sclerosis. Looked up from germline, CDR1 is LGHNA and CDR2 is YSLEER. Trimming cost V 0 bases and J 9 bases, with 11 bases left between them. This CDR3 spans 13 amino acids. Clones were read by immunoSEQ multiplex PCR, and TCRdb kept only the in-frame ones, dropping some. The sample has approximately 45,000 clones; roughly 92% are singletons. Sequences were derived from CD4+ T cells from peripheral blood mononuclear cells, sampled in the second trimester of pregnancy. The sequence was collected from a female donor in good health, enrolled as a control in a pregnancy study. The chain has TRBV4-3 and TRBJ1-2, with D unclear. In DNA, the CDR3 is TGCGCCAGCAGCCAAGATCTAAGGAGTAGCTACACCTTC. Protein: CASSQDLRSSYTF.